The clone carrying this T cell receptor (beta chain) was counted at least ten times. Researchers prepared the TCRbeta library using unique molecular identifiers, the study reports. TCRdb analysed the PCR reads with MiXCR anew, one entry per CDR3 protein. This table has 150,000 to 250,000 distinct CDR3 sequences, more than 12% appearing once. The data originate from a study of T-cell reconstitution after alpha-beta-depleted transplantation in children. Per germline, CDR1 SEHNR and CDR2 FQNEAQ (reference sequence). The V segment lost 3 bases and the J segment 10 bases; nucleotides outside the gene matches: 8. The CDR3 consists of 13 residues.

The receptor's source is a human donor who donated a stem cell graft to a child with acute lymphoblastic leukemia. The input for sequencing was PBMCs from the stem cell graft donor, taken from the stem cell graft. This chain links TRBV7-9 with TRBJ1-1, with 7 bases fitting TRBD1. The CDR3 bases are TGTGCCAGCAGCTTGATGCAGGGGGTAGGAGCTTTCTTT. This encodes CASSLMQGVGAFF.